These 12 T cell receptor beta chains came from one sample sequenced in a study of immune evolution from preneoplasia to lung adenocarcinoma. Sequencing used immunoSEQ multiplex PCR; TCRdb keeps in-frame clones, though not all of them. The sample carries 4,000 to 6,000 clones, roughly 80% recorded once. Input material: FFPE minimally invasive lung adenocarcinoma tissue. The receptors come from a person between 50 and 69 years old with lung adenocarcinoma.

The chain links TRBV30 to TRBJ2-5; no definite D call. The CDR3 covers 13 residues. V shed 4 bases and J shed 2 bases, with 11 bases lying between them. The V gene's germline CDR1 is GTSNPN and CDR2 SVGIG (reference sequence). The CDR3 DNA reads as TGTGCCTGGAACCGGGCCTATCAAGAGACCCAGTACTTC. It is translated as CAWNRAYQETQYF.

The chain couples TRBV7-8 to TRBJ1-5; 7 bases map to TRBD1. There are 15 residues in the CDR3. Germline CDR1 is SGHVS and CDR2 is FQNEAQ. The J segment lost 6 bases and the V segment lost 2 bases, leaving 7 bases of the junction unmatched. Here the CDR3 reads CASSLIDRVGQPQHF. DNA for the CDR3: TGTGCCAGCAGCTTAATCGACAGGGTAGGTCAGCCCCAGCATTTT.

The rearrangement links TRBV6-6 to TRBJ1-5; possible D gene TRBD1, 5 bases. The ends were cut back, 4 bases at V and 2 bases at J, with 12 bases in the middle. The CDR3 has 15 amino acids. Germline lookup yields CDR1 MNHNY and CDR2 SVGAGI (reference sequence). The CDR3 sequence is CASSSLGGGNQPQHF. CDR3 sequence (DNA): TGTGCCAGCAGTTCCCTTGGGGGTGGCAATCAGCCCCAGCATTTT.

This sequence joins TRBV7-3 and TRBJ2-5; 8 bases fit TRBD2. CDR1 SGHTA and CDR2 FQGTGA come from the germline V gene. V gave up 5 bases and J gave up 4 bases; unmatched junction bases: 12. The CDR3 is 16 amino acids. The DNA of the CDR3 is TGTGCCAGCAGCCTAAAGCCCCGGGGGGGCCGAGAGACCCAGTACTTC. Its translation: CASSLKPRGGRETQYF.

This chain connects TRBV10-2 to TRBJ1-1; 7 bases are a match to TRBD1. CDR3 length: 15 amino acids. The trim removed 2 bases at V and 1 base at J, leaving 4 bases unmatched. Germline assignment: CDR1 WSHSY and CDR2 SAAADI. The CDR3 loop is CASSEEGARNTEAFF. CDR3 in DNA: TGCGCCAGCAGTGAGGAGGGGGCACGGAACACTGAAGCTTTCTTT.

This clone was counted between two and nine times. This chain joins TRBV5-1 and TRBJ1-1; no clear D. The germline gives CDR1 SGHRS, CDR2 YFSETQ. The V end was cut by 2 bases, the J end by 0 bases, with 8 bases between. This CDR3 comprises 14 residues. The CDR3 DNA sequence: TGCGCCAGCAGCTTCTCCGGGGTGAACACTGAAGCTTTCTTT. It codes for CASSFSGVNTEAFF.

This clone came up a few times. J is TRBJ2-1 and V is TRBV6-6; TRBD1 aligns across 7 bases. Trimming cost V 4 bases and J 2 bases; bases outside gene matches: 2. Germline V gene lookup returns CDR1 MNHNY and CDR2 SVGAGI (reference sequence). The CDR3 length is 14 residues. The CDR3 here is CASSWQGAYNEQFF. The CDR3 region has the DNA TGTGCCAGCAGTTGGCAGGGGGCCTACAATGAGCAGTTCTTC.

This rearrangement joins TRBV10-2 to TRBJ2-3, with D tentatively TRBD1 (5 bases). CDR1 and CDR2 from the germline V gene are WSHSY and SAAADI. The CDR3 loop spans 20 amino acids. The V gene lost 4 bases and the J gene lost 0 bases, with 26 bases spanning the gap. The CDR3 DNA reads as TGCGCCAGCAGTGGTCAGACAGAGTCCCACCTCTACCATAGCACAGATACGCAGTATTTT. Its translation: CASSGQTESHLYHSTDTQYF.

This clone was counted a single time. The rearrangement joins TRBV28 to TRBJ1-5, with 10 bases fitting TRBD1. Germline lookup yields CDR1 MDHEN and CDR2 SYDVKM. This CDR3 has 15 amino acids. Unmatched junction bases numbered 8, after V lost 1 base and J lost 11 bases. DNA of the CDR3: TGTGCCAGCAGTTTATCCCGGACAGGGGGGATGGCCCAGCATTTT. Encoded protein: CASSLSRTGGMAQHF.

The CDR3 region has the DNA TGTGCCAGCAGCTCTAGGGCCTACCTTGGGACTAGCGGGGGGTTGAACACCGGGGAGCTGTTTTTT. This encodes CASSSRAYLGTSGGLNTGELFF. This chain links TRBV7-8 with TRBJ2-2, with TRBD2 matching over 15 bases. The V and J ends lost 4 bases and 1 base, in that order; junction bases with no gene match: 16. CDR3 size: 22 residues. CDR1 SGHVS and CDR2 FQNEAQ come from the germline V gene.

The CDR3 loop reads CASSLEQNSPLHF. Here the CDR3 DNA reads TGTGCCAGCAGCTTGGAACAGAATTCACCCCTCCACTTT. The chain uses TRBV5-4 and TRBJ1-6; D is unresolved. The length of the CDR3 is 13 residues. Germline values: CDR1 SGHNT, CDR2 YYREEE (reference sequence). V dropped 0 bases and J dropped 7 bases, with 5 bases sitting between them.

V is TRBV18 and J is TRBJ2-2; a possible D gene is TRBD2 (5 bases). Germline V gene sequence: CDR1 KGHSH, CDR2 LQKENI. Trimming removed 2 bases at V and 0 bases at J, with 10 bases between. CDR3 size: 16 residues. CDR3 sequence: CASSPSGNPNTGELFF. As DNA, the CDR3 is TGTGCCAGCTCACCAAGCGGAAACCCGAACACCGGGGAGCTGTTTTTT.